These T cell receptor beta chains were read from a single sample in a study of blood T cell repertoires in COVID-19. Measured with immunoSEQ multiplex PCR; TCRdb has only the in-frame clones, and not every one. The sample lists about 310,000 clones; 89% were seen once. The sample comprised PBMCs or T cells enriched from blood (not recorded which). Source of these receptors: a woman in her twenties or thirties who had recovered from COVID-19. Each CDR3 is given with its conserved first and last residue. Each record gives: clone size, V gene, J gene, D gene, CDR3 DNA, CDR3 protein. The D gene is left open where the match is weak. The listing skips clone size in some rows; elsewhere it reads once, few, many or a size class.

NA	TRBV7-9	TRBJ1-1	NA	TGTGCCAGCAGCTTAGGATTGAGAGGTGAAGCTTTCTTT	CASSLGLRGEAFF
NA	TRBV27	TRBJ2-3	NA	TGTGCCAGCAGTTTATCGCTTGCCGCGGGACTTAGCACAGATACGCAGTATTTT	CASSLSLAAGLSTDTQYF
once	TRBV7-2	TRBJ2-3	TRBD2	TGTGCCAGCAGCTTAGCTGGGGCGGGAGAGGTCACAGATACGCAGTATTTT	CASSLAGAGEVTDTQYF
NA	TRBV5-4	TRBJ2-7	NA	TGTGCCAGCAGCTTGGTGGGGCGGATATACGAGCAGTACTTC	CASSLVGRIYEQYF
NA	TRBV5-1	TRBJ1-4	NA	TGCGCCAGCAGAGAGACTGCAACTAATGAAAAACTGTTTTTT	CASRETATNEKLFF
NA	TRBV2	TRBJ2-7	TRBD2	TGTGCCAGCAGTGAAGTTCCTAGCGGGAGGGCCGAGCAGTACTTC	CASSEVPSGRAEQYF
NA	TRBV6-5	TRBJ1-2	NA	TGTGCCAGCAGTTACGGGAGAGGGGGTACTGGCTATGGCTACACCTTC	CASSYGRGGTGYGYTF
NA	TRBV6-1	TRBJ2-7	TRBD1	TGTGCCAGCAGGGACCGGGACAGGGGGCTTCGTGAGCAGTACTTC	CASRDRDRGLREQYF
few	TRBV4-1	TRBJ2-7	TRBD2	TGCGCCAGCAGCCAAGATGGGGGAGGGTTCTACGAGCAGTACTTC	CASSQDGGGFYEQYF
NA	TRBV28	TRBJ1-5	NA	TGTGCCAGCAGTTTTCACGGTTCCCAGCCCCAGCATTTT	CASSFHGSQPQHF
NA	TRBV5-4	TRBJ2-5	TRBD2	TGTGCCAGCAGCTTGGTTTCCGGGAGGGGTAACCAAGAGACCCAGTACTTC	CASSLVSGRGNQETQYF
NA	TRBV19	TRBJ1-2	TRBD1	TGTGCCAGTAGTTTGGGCGGGACAGGGTACGATGGCTACACCTTC	CASSLGGTGYDGYTF
NA	TRBV5-1	TRBJ2-7	NA	TGCGCCAGCAGTTTGATAAAGGGGAATATTAACTCCTACGAGCAGTACTTC	CASSLIKGNINSYEQYF
NA	TRBV28	TRBJ1-2	NA	TGTGCCAGCAGTTCGGAGGCCTATGGCTACACCTTC	CASSSEAYGYTF
NA	TRBV7-2	TRBJ1-4	NA	TGTGCCAGCAGCCAAACAGGGTTTGTAGGAGAAAAACTGTTTTTT	CASSQTGFVGEKLFF
NA	TRBV15	TRBJ2-7	NA	TGTGCCACCAGCAGGTACACAGGAGCCCCGGGGGACTTC	CATSRYTGAPGDF
NA	TRBV10-3	TRBJ2-1	NA	TGTGCCATCAGTGAGTCGGGGGGTAACAATGAGCAGTTCTTC	CAISESGGNNEQFF
NA	TRBV6-5	TRBJ2-1	NA	TGTGCCAGCAGTTACAGCCGGGAGCTTTACAATGAGCAGTTCTTC	CASSYSRELYNEQFF
NA	TRBV19	TRBJ1-1	NA	TGTGCCAGTAGTAATGACAGAATGAACACTGAAGCTTTCTTT	CASSNDRMNTEAFF
NA	TRBV4-3	TRBJ1-2	NA	TGCGCCAGCAGCCAAGACGGCAGGGGATATGGCTACACCTTC	CASSQDGRGYGYTF
NA	TRBV3-1/TRBV3-2	TRBJ2-1	NA	TGTGCCAGCAGCCAAGGCCTAGAAGAAACCTACAATGAGCAGTTCTTC	CASSQGLEETYNEQFF
NA	TRBV2	TRBJ2-1	TRBD2	TGTGCCAGCAGTCAACCTTTCCGTCTAGCGGGAGGGCCGAACAATGAGCAGTTCTTC	CASSQPFRLAGGPNNEQFF
NA	TRBV7-2	TRBJ2-1	TRBD2	TGTGCCAGCAGCTTTTCCGACCTGGGACTAGCGGGAGGGTATGAGCAGTTCTTC	CASSFSDLGLAGGYEQFF
NA	TRBV28	TRBJ2-4	TRBD1	TGTGCCAGCAGTTTGGTAGGGACAGGGGGAGCCAAAAACATTCAGTACTTC	CASSLVGTGGAKNIQYF
few	TRBV28	TRBJ1-5	NA	TGTGCCAGCAGTTTAGGGGCAGGACAATATAGCAATCAGCCCCAGCATTTT	CASSLGAGQYSNQPQHF
few	TRBV19	TRBJ1-1	NA	TGTGCCAGTAGTAGAGGGTCTGACCGCTATGAAGCTTTCTTT	CASSRGSDRYEAFF
NA	TRBV25-1	TRBJ2-1	TRBD2	TGTGCCAGCAGTACAAGCGGGAGTGGCCATGAGCAGTTCTTC	CASSTSGSGHEQFF
once	TRBV2	TRBJ2-1	TRBD1	TGTGCCACGACAGGGCCAGGGGACAATGAGCAGTTCTTC	CATTGPGDNEQFF